These T cell receptor beta chains were read from a single sample in a study of CD8+CD57+ T cells in acquired aplastic anemia. One entry per CDR3 protein, called by TCRdb with MiXCR from the reads. Altogether 150,000 to 200,000 distinct CDR3 sequences are present, 64% being singletons, with the ten largest covering roughly 50%. The sample consisted of sorted CD4+, CD8+, or CD8+CD57+ T cells (not recorded which) from PBMCs. These receptors all stem from a human donor with severe aplastic anemia or a healthy control (not recorded which). Each CDR3 is given with its conserved first and last residue. D genes are given only for firm matches. Size is stated for part of the rows, as once, few or many counts, or as a class when the clone is expanded.

TRBV5-1	-	TRBJ1-1	-	CASSLQPEGAEAFF	TGCGCCAGCAGCTTGCAGCCTGAAGGAGCTGAAGCTTTCTTT
TRBV20-1	TRBD2	TRBJ2-7	once	CSAWTSGIEQYF	TGCAGTGCTTGGACTAGCGGGATCGAGCAGTACTTC
TRBV9	TRBD2	TRBJ2-7	once	CASSVTRVAGNTGEQYF	TGTGCCAGCAGCGTCACTAGGGTAGCGGGGAACACCGGGGAGCAGTACTTC
TRBV7-8	-	TRBJ2-7	-	CASSLLGHYEQYF	TGTGCCAGCAGCTTGCTGGGGCACTACGAGCAGTACTTC
TRBV7-6	TRBD1	TRBJ1-4	once	CASSSGQGKEKLFF	TGTGCCAGCAGCTCGGGACAGGGAAAGGAAAAACTGTTTTTT
TRBV24-1	TRBD1	TRBJ1-5	-	CATSAGQGADYSNQPQHF	TGTGCCACCAGCGCAGGACAGGGGGCTGACTATAGCAATCAGCCCCAGCATTTT
TRBV7-2	-	TRBJ2-7	once	CASSLMARFGELYF	TGTGCCAGCAGCTTAATGGCTCGGTTCGGGGAGCTGTACTTC
TRBV20-1	-	TRBJ1-1	-	CSARAGLETEAFF	TGCAGTGCTAGGGCAGGGTTAGAGACTGAAGCTTTCTTT
TRBV24-1	TRBD1	TRBJ2-5	-	CATNTGTGDRETQYF	TGTGCCACCAACACCGGGACAGGGGATAGGGAGACCCAGTACTTC
TRBV15	-	TRBJ1-3	-	CATSTARGAGNTIYF	TGTGCCACCAGCACAGCCCGGGGGGCTGGAAACACCATATATTTT
TRBV7-8	-	TRBJ2-3	once	CASSFGQQDTDTQYF	TGTGCCAGCAGCTTCGGACAGCAAGACACAGATACGCAGTATTTT
TRBV20-1	-	TRBJ2-3	-	CSAREGSLPYF	TGCAGTGCTAGAGAGGGTAGCCTGCCGTATTTT
TRBV7-9	TRBD1	TRBJ2-5	-	CASSHRGQETQYF	TGTGCCAGCAGCCACAGGGGGCAAGAGACCCAGTACTTC
TRBV29-1	-	TRBJ2-3	-	CSVGGAITDTQYF	TGCAGCGTTGGCGGGGCGATCACAGATACGCAGTATTTT
TRBV7-9	-	TRBJ2-5	once	CASSLAQVQETQYF	TGTGCCAGCAGCTTAGCACAGGTCCAAGAGACCCAGTACTTC
TRBV7-3	-	TRBJ2-7	-	CASSLGLVSYEQYF	TGTGCCAGCAGCTTAGGTCTAGTCTCCTACGAGCAGTACTTC
TRBV27	-	TRBJ1-2	-	CASSSYLREGNYGYTF	TGTGCCAGCAGCTCTTACCTAAGGGAGGGGAACTATGGCTACACCTTC
TRBV9	TRBD1	TRBJ2-7	-	CASSAGTGTGEQYF	TGTGCCAGCAGCGCCGGGACAGGGACTGGCGAGCAGTACTTC
TRBV2	-	TRBJ1-6	-	CASSESVGNSPLHF	TGTGCCAGCAGTGAATCTGTTGGGAATTCACCCCTCCACTTT
TRBV12-3/TRBV12-4	TRBD1	TRBJ2-1	many	CASTRPEGTGDLFF	TGTGCCAGCACCCGCCCCGAGGGAACAGGGGATTTGTTCTTC
TRBV7-9	-	TRBJ2-1	-	CASGRSYNEQFF	TGTGCCAGCGGTCGTTCCTACAATGAGCAGTTCTTC
TRBV6-6	-	TRBJ1-1	many	CASRPTGLLEAGAFF	TGTGCCAGCAGACCGACAGGCCTCCTAGAGGCAGGGGCTTTCTTT
TRBV6-5	TRBD1	TRBJ2-2	-	CASSYGTGVGGELFF	TGTGCCAGCAGTTATGGGACAGGGGTGGGCGGGGAGCTGTTTTTT
TRBV5-1	TRBD1	TRBJ2-7	few	CASSQDRGTSGLESF	TGCGCCAGCAGCCAAGACAGGGGGACGAGTGGATTGGAGTCCTTC
TRBV2	-	TRBJ1-5	-	CASSPLDHQPQHF	TGTGCCAGCAGTCCCTTAGACCACCAGCCCCAGCATTTT
TRBV7-9	-	TRBJ2-1	-	CASSVTFDEQFF	TGTGCCAGCAGCGTTACTTTCGATGAGCAGTTCTTC
TRBV25-1	-	TRBJ2-7	-	CASRDSSYERYF	TGTGCCAGCAGGGACAGCTCCTACGAGCGGTACTTC
TRBV2	-	TRBJ2-7	-	CASPRVREVSYEQYF	TGTGCCAGCCCGAGGGTTCGGGAAGTCTCATACGAGCAGTACTTC
TRBV5-8	-	TRBJ2-7	few	CASAPGTSYEQYF	TGTGCCAGCGCTCCCGGGACATCTTACGAGCAGTACTTC
TRBV2	-	TRBJ2-2	few	CASSEEHPGTGELFF	TGTGCCAGCAGTGAAGAACACCCTGGCACCGGGGAGCTGTTTTTT
TRBV5-1	-	TRBJ1-4	once	CASSPLARNEKLFF	TGCGCCAGCAGCCCTCTAGCTCGAAATGAAAAACTGTTTTTT
TRBV4-2	-	TRBJ1-4	many	CASSPLPPGLMFSREKLFF	TGTGCCAGCAGCCCACTGCCACCGGGACTGATGTTTTCCCGGGAAAAACTGTTTTTT
TRBV20-1	-	TRBJ1-5	many	CSATPYGVEPQHF	TGCAGTGCTACACCGTACGGTGTCGAGCCCCAGCATTTT
TRBV12-3/TRBV12-4	-	TRBJ1-3	-	CASTLEGGPGNTIYF	TGTGCCAGCACCCTAGAGGGGGGGCCTGGAAACACCATATATTTT
TRBV29-1	-	TRBJ1-2	-	CSVEGEGGYTF	TGCAGCGTTGAAGGTGAAGGGGGCTACACCTTC
TRBV5-6	-	TRBJ2-1	-	CASSLVQGYNEQFF	TGTGCCAGCAGCTTGGTGCAGGGGTACAATGAGCAGTTCTTC